These 8 T cell receptor beta chains share one sample of origin, sequenced in a study of blood T cells in healthy people across ages. A second about 7 to 12 cycle PCR used barcoded and J-beta primers. TCRdb ran MiXCR on the 5' RACE reads and lists one entry per CDR3 protein. The profile covers roughly 1.4 million distinct CDR3 sequences, with 55% to 75% appearing a single time and under 8.5% taken by the ten largest. Sequencing used blood. The receptor set was obtained from a man between 18 and 29 years old in good health.

This clonotype was detected only a few times. This chain links TRBV27 with TRBJ2-1; D tentatively fits TRBD1 or TRBD2 (6 bases each). This CDR3 contains 16 residues. Trimming took 4 bases from V and 7 from J, leaving 20 bases between them. Germline CDR1 MNHEY, CDR2 SMNVEV (reference sequence). This CDR3 is CASSSLQGGGLNEQFF. The DNA of the CDR3 is TGTGCCAGCAGTTCTTTACAGGGAGGCGGCCTAAATGAGCAGTTCTTC.

This chain joins TRBV4-2 and TRBJ1-1, with D possibly being TRBD1 (6 bases). V gave up 2 bases and J gave up 11 bases, with 15 bases separating them. Germline V lookup: CDR1 LGHNA, CDR2 YNFKEQ. The CDR3 spans 13 residues. The CDR3 region is CASSQQNRETAFF. CDR3 DNA: TGTGCCAGCAGCCAACAAAACAGGGAGACGGCTTTCTTT.

V gene TRBV19 combines with J gene TRBJ2-7, with 8 nucleotides matching TRBD1. The CDR3 has 15 residues. J lost 1 base, V lost 3 bases, and 5 bases had no gene match. CDR1 is LNHDA, CDR2 SQIVND, per germline (reference sequence). This chain's CDR3 is CASSIMQGASYEQYF. Written as DNA, the CDR3 is TGTGCCAGTAGTATTATGCAGGGGGCGTCCTACGAGCAGTACTTC.

The genes are TRBV6-2 or TRBV6-3 and TRBJ2-7; D not certain. This CDR3 is 14 amino acids long. V gave up 1 base and J gave up 1 base, with 8 bases separating them. Germline values: CDR1 MNHEY, CDR2 SVGEGT. CDR3: CASSYFDGSYEQYF. The CDR3 nucleotides read TGTGCCAGCAGTTACTTTGACGGTTCCTACGAGCAGTACTTC.

The chain couples TRBV15 to TRBJ2-7; possible D gene TRBD1, 6 bases. V shed 0 bases and J shed 0 bases, with 9 bases lying between them. CDR1 is LNHNV, CDR2 YYDKDF, per germline (reference sequence). The CDR3 is 15 amino acids. This chain's CDR3 is CATSRDPGASYEQYF. In nucleotides, the CDR3 is TGTGCCACCAGCAGAGATCCAGGGGCCTCCTACGAGCAGTACTTC.

This clonotype has more than one count but fewer than ten. This sequence joins TRBV29-1 and TRBJ2-7, with 7 bases fitting TRBD1. The CDR3 spans 13 residues. From germline, CDR1 is SQVTM and CDR2 ANQGSEA. The J segment lost 6 bases and the V segment lost 6 bases, leaving 11 bases of the junction unmatched. The CDR3 sequence is CSVTGQDQREQYF. CDR3 sequence (DNA): TGCAGCGTAACCGGACAGGACCAGCGCGAGCAGTACTTC.

This clonotype was seen only a few times. The rearrangement joins TRBV5-5 to TRBJ2-7; tentative D call: TRBD1 (6 bases). V lost 8 bases and J 6 bases, leaving 21 bases between the germline ends. This CDR3 has 14 amino acids. CDR1 and CDR2 (germline): SGHKS, YYEKEE (reference sequence). The CDR3 sequence is CASRPGHGQSEQYF. The CDR3, as DNA: TGTGCCAGTCGCCCGGGACACGGGCAGTCCGAGCAGTACTTC.

V and J are TRBV29-1 and TRBJ1-1, with D possibly matching TRBD1 (5 bases). CDR3 length equals 12 residues. Germline V gene data show CDR1 as SQVTM and CDR2 as ANQGSEA. V was clipped by 3 bases and J by 4 bases, with 9 bases between them. CDR3 sequence (DNA): TGCAGCGTTGATCCCGGGACCACTGAAGCTTTCTTT. It translates to CSVDPGTTEAFF.